This T cell receptor beta chain was retrieved from a study of T cell changes during pregnancy in multiple sclerosis. Using immunoSEQ multiplex PCR, the repertoire was profiled, and TCRdb retains in-frame clones only, with some absent. The sample records over 55,000 clones, 93% being singletons. The J segment lost 5 bases and the V segment lost 5 bases, leaving 8 bases of the junction unmatched. The germline V gene encodes CDR1 SGHAT and CDR2 FQNNGV. This CDR3 has 14 amino acids. This receptor was obtained from a female donor with multiple sclerosis, enrolled in a pregnancy study. The source was peripheral blood, collected after pregnancy. The chain combines TRBV11-2 with TRBJ2-5, with TRBD1 matching 7 bases. The CDR3 sequence: CASSLTQGSETQYF. CDR3 in DNA: TGTGCCAGCAGCCTAACACAGGGGAGTGAGACCCAGTACTTC.